The sequence of this T cell receptor beta chain was determined in a study of blood T cell repertoires in COVID-19. Data came from immunoSEQ multiplex PCR; TCRdb stores just in-frame clones and leaves some out. The sample lists 150,000 to 200,000 clones; approximately 92% were seen once. Trimming cost V 0 bases and J 6 bases, with 15 bases left between them. The germline CDR1 and CDR2 sequences are LGHNA and YSLEER. The CDR3 spans 16 residues. The TCR originated in a woman in her 50s with acute or convalescent COVID-19. Sequenced material: peripheral blood. The chain couples TRBV4-3 to TRBJ1-5; D is unclear. CDR3 sequence reads: CASSQDFGAVGQPQHF. The CDR3 nucleotides read TGCGCCAGCAGCCAAGATTTCGGAGCTGTTGGTCAGCCCCAGCATTTT.